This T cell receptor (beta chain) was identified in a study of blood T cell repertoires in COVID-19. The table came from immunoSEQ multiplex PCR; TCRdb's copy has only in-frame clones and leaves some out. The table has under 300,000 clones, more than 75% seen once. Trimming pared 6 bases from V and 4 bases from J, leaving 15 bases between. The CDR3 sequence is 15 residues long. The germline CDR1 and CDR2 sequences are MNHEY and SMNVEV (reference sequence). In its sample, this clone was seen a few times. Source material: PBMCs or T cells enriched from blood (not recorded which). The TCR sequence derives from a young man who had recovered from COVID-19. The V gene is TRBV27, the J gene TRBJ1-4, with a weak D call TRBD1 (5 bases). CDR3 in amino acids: CASSPGRGLNEKLFF. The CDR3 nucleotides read TGTGCCAGCAGCCCAGGGCGGGGACTTAATGAAAAACTGTTTTTT.